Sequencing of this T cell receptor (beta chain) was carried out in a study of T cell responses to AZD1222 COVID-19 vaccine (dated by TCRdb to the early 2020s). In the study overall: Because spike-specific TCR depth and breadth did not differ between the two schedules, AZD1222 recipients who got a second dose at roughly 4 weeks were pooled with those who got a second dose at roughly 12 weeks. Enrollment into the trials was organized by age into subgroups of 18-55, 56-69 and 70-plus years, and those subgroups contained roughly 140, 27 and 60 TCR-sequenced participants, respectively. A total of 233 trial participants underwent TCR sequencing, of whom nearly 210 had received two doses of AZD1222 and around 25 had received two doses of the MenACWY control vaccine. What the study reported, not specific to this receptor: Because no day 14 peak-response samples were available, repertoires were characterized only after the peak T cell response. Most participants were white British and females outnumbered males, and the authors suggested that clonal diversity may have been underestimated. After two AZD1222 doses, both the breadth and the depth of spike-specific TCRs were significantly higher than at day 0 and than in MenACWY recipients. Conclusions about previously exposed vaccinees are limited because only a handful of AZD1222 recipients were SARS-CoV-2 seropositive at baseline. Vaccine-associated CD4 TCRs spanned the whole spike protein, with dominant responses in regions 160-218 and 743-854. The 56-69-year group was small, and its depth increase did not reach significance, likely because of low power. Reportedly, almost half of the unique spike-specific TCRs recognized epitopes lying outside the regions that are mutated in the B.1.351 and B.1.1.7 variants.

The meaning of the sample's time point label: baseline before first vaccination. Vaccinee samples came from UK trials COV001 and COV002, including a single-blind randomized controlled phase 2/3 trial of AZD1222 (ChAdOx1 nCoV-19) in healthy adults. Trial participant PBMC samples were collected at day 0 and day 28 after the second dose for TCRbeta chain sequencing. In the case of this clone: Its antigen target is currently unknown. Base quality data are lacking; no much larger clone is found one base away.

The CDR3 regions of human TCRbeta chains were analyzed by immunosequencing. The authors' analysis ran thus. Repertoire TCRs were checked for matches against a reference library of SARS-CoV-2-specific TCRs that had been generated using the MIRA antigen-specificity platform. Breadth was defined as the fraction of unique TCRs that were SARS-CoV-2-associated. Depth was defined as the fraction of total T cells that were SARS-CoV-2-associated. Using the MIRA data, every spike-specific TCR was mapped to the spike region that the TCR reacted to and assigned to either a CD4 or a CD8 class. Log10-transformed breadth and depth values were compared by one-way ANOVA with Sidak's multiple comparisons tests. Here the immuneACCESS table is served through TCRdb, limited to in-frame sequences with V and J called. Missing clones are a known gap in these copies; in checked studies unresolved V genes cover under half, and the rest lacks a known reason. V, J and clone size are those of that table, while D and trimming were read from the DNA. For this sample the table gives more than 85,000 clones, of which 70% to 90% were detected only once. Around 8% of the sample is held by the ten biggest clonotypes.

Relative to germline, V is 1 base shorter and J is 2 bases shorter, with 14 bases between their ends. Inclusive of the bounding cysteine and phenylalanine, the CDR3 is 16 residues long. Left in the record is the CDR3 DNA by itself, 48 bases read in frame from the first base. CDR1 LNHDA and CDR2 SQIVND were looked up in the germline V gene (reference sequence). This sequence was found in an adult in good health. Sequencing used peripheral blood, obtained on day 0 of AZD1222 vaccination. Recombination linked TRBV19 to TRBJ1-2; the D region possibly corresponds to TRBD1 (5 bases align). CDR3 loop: CASSIGLRDVNYGYTF. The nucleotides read TGTGCCAGTAGTATAGGCCTCCGGGACGTAAACTATGGCTACACCTTC.